The 32 T cell receptor beta chains below were found in one sample sequenced in a study of a mutant IDH1 vaccine in newly diagnosed glioma. Their antigen targets remain unknown. Profiling relied on immunoSEQ multiplex PCR, and the TCRdb table lists in-frame clones only, not all of them. This table has approximately 82,000 clones, roughly 85% appearing once. Documented time point: week 23, last vaccination. Alongside topical imiquimod, each dose of vaccine comprised 300 ug of mutant IDH1 20-mer peptide. This specimen was PBMCs, taken from a glioma patient whose treatment included an IDH1 peptide vaccine. Receptor source: a man aged 25-45 years with glioma. Some clones in this sample may be carry-over from other donors' samples.

The rearrangement joins TRBV10-2 to TRBJ2-7; 15 nucleotides line up with TRBD2. From germline, CDR1 is WSHSY and CDR2 SAAADI. The trim removed 5 bases at V and 2 bases at J, leaving 4 bases unmatched. CDR3 length: 16 residues. The CDR3 is CASSRTSGGAPYEQYF. CDR3 nucleotides: TGCGCCAGCAGTCGGACTAGCGGGGGGGCACCCTACGAGCAGTACTTC.

This sequence joins TRBV4-1 and TRBJ1-1; perhaps TRBD1 as D (5 bases). V was clipped by 3 bases and J by 6 bases, with 20 bases between them. Germline loops: CDR1 MGHRA, CDR2 YSYEKL. The CDR3 totals 16 residues. The CDR3 here is CASSHQGEALVPEAFF. Written as DNA, the CDR3 is TGCGCCAGCAGCCACCAAGGGGAGGCGCTGGTCCCTGAAGCTTTCTTT.

This clone was counted between two and nine times. The rearrangement joins TRBV30 to TRBJ1-1; D remains unclear. CDR3 length: 12 residues. V lost 1 base to trimming and J lost 1 base, with 4 bases between them. Germline CDR1 is GTSNPN and CDR2 is SVGIG (reference sequence). DNA for the CDR3: TGTGCCTGGAGTGGATCGAACACTGAAGCTTTCTTT. Protein sequence: CAWSGSNTEAFF.

The chain recombines TRBV28 with TRBJ1-5; D remains ambiguous. Germline values: CDR1 MDHEN, CDR2 SYDVKM. Trimming took 2 bases from V and 5 from J, leaving 19 bases between them. This CDR3 contains 17 residues. CDR3 sequence: CASSLPIPRFGDQPQHF. The CDR3 DNA reads TGTGCCAGCAGTTTACCGATCCCTAGATTTGGCGATCAGCCCCAGCATTTT.

CDR3 sequence reads: CASSYGSGPYEQYF. Here the CDR3 DNA reads TGTGCCAGCAGTTATGGGTCTGGCCCATACGAGCAGTACTTC. This chain connects TRBV6-1 to TRBJ2-7; D not resolved. The CDR3 is made up of 14 amino acids. Germline V gene sequence: CDR1 MNHNS, CDR2 SASEGT. With 5 bases removed from V and 4 bases from J, the gap between germline ends came to 15 bases.

The CDR3 coding sequence is TGTGCCAGCAGCCTTCGTCGGGGGTCACCCCTCCACTTT. This translates into CASSLRRGSPLHF. The chain employs TRBV7-3 and TRBJ1-6, with D perhaps TRBD1 (5 bases). This CDR3 is 13 amino acids long. V was clipped by 5 bases and J by 10 bases, with 12 bases between them. From germline, CDR1 is SGHTA and CDR2 FQGTGA. Using reference TRBV7-3 and TRBJ1-6 for the parts outside the CDR3, the full variable domain is GAGVSQTPSNKVTEKGKYVELRCDPISGHTALYWYRQSLGQGPEFLIYFQGTGAADDSGLPNDRFFAVRPEGSVSTLKIQRTERGDSAVYLCASSLRRGSPLHFGNGTRLTVT.

Concerning this clone: In the same sample, other DNA sequences code for this CDR3. The V call is TRBV10-1, the J call TRBJ1-2, with no clear D. V was trimmed by 9 bases and J by 3 bases, leaving 2 bases between them. Per the germline V gene, CDR1 is WNHNN and CDR2 is SYGVQD (reference sequence). The CDR3 totals 9 residues. The CDR3 nucleotides read TGCGCCAGAGACTATGGCTACACCTTC. It translates to CARDYGYTF.

The rearrangement links TRBV9 to TRBJ1-3, with TRBD1 as a possible D gene (6 bases). CDR1 and CDR2 from the germline V gene are SGDLS and YYNGEE. The V and J ends lost 0 bases and 6 bases respectively, with 10 bases between them. The CDR3 is 14 amino acids. This chain's CDR3 is CASSVDPGENTIYF. CDR3 coding DNA: TGTGCCAGCAGCGTAGACCCAGGGGAAAACACCATATATTTT.

The chain uses TRBV16 and TRBJ1-4; D not resolved. This CDR3 contains 16 residues. In germline, CDR1 is KGHSY, CDR2 FQNENV. The V and J ends lost 4 bases and 3 bases respectively, with 15 bases between them. The CDR3 loop reads CASSLLGPAANEKLFF. CDR3 sequence (DNA): TGTGCCAGCAGCCTCCTAGGGCCGGCGGCTAATGAAAAACTGTTTTTT.

V usage is TRBV2 and J usage is TRBJ2-3, with 9 bases that match TRBD2. The CDR3 loop spans 17 amino acids. In germline, CDR1 is SNHLY, CDR2 FYNNEI. Trimming took 6 bases from V and 1 from J; bases not matched to a gene: 11. The chain's CDR3 is CASSRYEGLARTDTQYF. In DNA, the CDR3 is TGTGCCAGCAGCCGCTACGAGGGACTAGCCCGCACAGATACGCAGTATTTT.

V usage is TRBV6-5 and J usage is TRBJ1-1; D not resolved. Germline-derived CDR1 and CDR2 are MNHEY and SVGAGI. This CDR3 contains 11 residues. The germline V and J ends were trimmed by 4 bases and 10 bases, with 10 bases remaining between them. CDR3 sequence: CASSSNRRAFF. The CDR3 region has the DNA TGTGCCAGCAGTTCGAACAGACGAGCTTTCTTT.

A single count supports this clone. This CDR3 reads CSVESVGQGTDTQYF. The CDR3 DNA sequence: TGCAGCGTTGAAAGTGTGGGTCAGGGGACAGATACGCAGTATTTT. The V and J genes are TRBV29-1 and TRBJ2-3; D perhaps matches TRBD1 (6 bases). This CDR3 region has 15 residues. Trimming took off 2 bases at V and 3 bases at J, with 15 bases between the two ends. From germline, CDR1 is SQVTM and CDR2 ANQGSEA.

This chain uses TRBV6-6 with TRBJ1-3, with a possible D match to TRBD1 (5 bases). CDR1 and CDR2 (germline): MNHNY, SVGAGI (reference sequence). The length of the CDR3 is 14 residues. V gave up 5 bases and J gave up 2 bases, with 10 bases separating them. The CDR3 coding sequence is TGTGCCAGCAGTCGGGACGGAGCTGGAAACACCATATATTTT. Protein: CASSRDGAGNTIYF.

This clone was observed a single time. The V and J genes are TRBV9 and TRBJ2-7; weak D call: TRBD1 (6 bases). V was shortened by 3 bases and J by 3 bases, with 13 bases between the two germline ends. CDR3 size: 14 residues. The germline V gene has CDR1 SGDLS and CDR2 YYNGEE. CDR3 loop: CASSASLQGYEQYF. The CDR3 nucleotides read TGTGCCAGCAGCGCCTCCCTACAGGGCTACGAGCAGTACTTC.

V usage is TRBV30 and J usage is TRBJ2-5; 7 bases agree with TRBD2. The CDR3 is 13 amino acids. The J segment lost 5 bases and the V segment lost 3 bases, leaving 6 bases of the junction unmatched. CDR1 GTSNPN and CDR2 SVGIG come from the germline V gene (reference sequence). The CDR3 DNA follows: TGTGCCTGGAGGAAAAGGACTAGTGAGACCCAGTACTTC. Residues: CAWRKRTSETQYF.

This chain joins TRBV7-9 and TRBJ2-3; 9 bases map to TRBD2. Unmatched junction bases numbered 7, after V lost 5 bases and J lost 4 bases. The CDR3 totals 15 residues. The V gene's germline CDR1 is SEHNR and CDR2 FQNEAQ (reference sequence). Here the CDR3 DNA reads TGTGCCAGCAGCCGTAGCGGGAGAGGGGCAGATACGCAGTATTTT. Amino acid sequence: CASSRSGRGADTQYF.

The chain combines TRBV6-5 with TRBJ2-5, with D possibly matching TRBD2 (5 bases). The CDR3 is made up of 11 amino acids. From germline, CDR1 is MNHEY and CDR2 SVGAGI. Deletions cut 7 bases from V and 5 bases from J, with 8 bases between. Written as DNA, the CDR3 is TGTGCCAGCAACCGAGGGGAGACCCAGTACTTC. Translated: CASNRGETQYF.

The V and J genes are TRBV6-6 and TRBJ1-5, with D perhaps matching TRBD1 (6 bases). The CDR3 loop spans 15 amino acids. The germline CDR1 and CDR2 sequences are MNHNY and SVGAGI (reference sequence). The germline V and J ends were trimmed by 7 bases and 9 bases, with 22 bases remaining between them. The CDR3 DNA reads as TGTGCCAGCACCTCCCAAGGGGGAGCAGGTGGGCCCCAGCATTTT. Translation: CASTSQGGAGGPQHF.

The rearrangement links TRBV5-1 to TRBJ2-5; D might be TRBD1 or TRBD2, each matching 5 bases. The DNA matches TRBJ2-7 better at its end, which makes the J call doubtful. The germline gives CDR1 SGHRS, CDR2 YFSETQ. There are 14 residues in the CDR3. CDR3 region: CASSFRDASYEQYF. The CDR3 DNA sequence: TGCGCCAGCAGCTTCCGGGACGCCTCCTACGAGCAGTACTTC.

The count of this clone is one. V is TRBV9 and J is TRBJ2-3, with D possibly matching TRBD2 (5 bases). The CDR3 runs to 14 residues. Germline lookup yields CDR1 SGDLS and CDR2 YYNGEE. V lost 0 bases and J 2 bases, leaving 7 bases between the germline ends. The CDR3: CASSVGGDTDTQYF. For the CDR3, the DNA is TGTGCCAGCAGCGTAGGGGGAGACACAGATACGCAGTATTTT.

The chain links TRBV7-9 to TRBJ2-3; 12 nucleotides align to TRBD2. This CDR3 contains 16 residues. Germline loops: CDR1 SEHNR, CDR2 FQNEAQ (reference sequence). The J segment lost 0 bases and the V segment lost 5 bases, leaving 3 bases of the junction unmatched. CDR3 sequence: CASSGLAGTSTDTQYF. In DNA form, the CDR3 reads TGTGCCAGCAGCGGACTAGCGGGGACTAGCACAGATACGCAGTATTTT.

The chain is built from TRBV6-5 and TRBJ2-3; tentative D call: TRBD2 (6 bases). This CDR3 contains 16 residues. The germline V and J ends were trimmed by 3 bases and 0 bases, with 13 bases remaining between them. Germline values: CDR1 MNHEY, CDR2 SVGAGI. This CDR3 reads CASSYLAESSTDTQYF. The CDR3 DNA reads TGTGCCAGCAGTTATTTAGCGGAATCTAGCACAGATACGCAGTATTTT.

The chain carries TRBV5-1 and TRBJ2-3; possibly TRBD1 for D (6 bases). Trimming took off 4 bases at V and 2 bases at J, with 14 bases between the two ends. CDR1 and CDR2 from the germline V gene are SGHRS and YFSETQ. There are 15 residues in the CDR3. CDR3 amino acids: CASSAGAAFTDTQYF. The DNA for the CDR3 is TGCGCCAGCAGCGCAGGGGCCGCATTCACAGATACGCAGTATTTT.

V gene TRBV27 combines with J gene TRBJ2-4; the D is unclear. This CDR3 contains 16 residues. V lost 0 bases, J lost 0 bases, and 9 bases lay in between. Germline V CDR1 and CDR2: MNHEY, SMNVEV (reference sequence). The DNA of the CDR3 is TGTGCCAGCAGTTTATCGAGTTCCCTAGCCAAAAACATTCAGTACTTC. This translates into CASSLSSSLAKNIQYF.

Concerning this clone: A read error may produce the germline difference seen at one junction end. The chain recombines TRBV6-5 with TRBJ2-7; possible D gene TRBD2, 6 bases. Germline V gives CDR1 MNHEY, CDR2 SVGAGI. This CDR3 is built from 15 residues. CDR3 loop: CASSTTRDFSYGQYF. The DNA of the CDR3 is TGTGCCAGCAGTACAACCCGGGACTTTTCCTACGGGCAGTACTTC.

This sequence joins TRBV7-8 and TRBJ2-3; perhaps TRBD2 as D (7 bases). Per the germline V gene, CDR1 is SGHVS and CDR2 is FQNEAQ. The CDR3 loop spans 15 amino acids. Between the trimmed V and J ends, which lost 5 bases and 5 bases, there was a span of 17 bases. The CDR3 coding sequence is TGTGCCAGCAGCCCGGTGGGGGGGCCGAAAGATACGCAGTATTTT. As protein: CASSPVGGPKDTQYF.

The rearrangement links TRBV6-5 to TRBJ1-4; D is unresolved. The germline V gene encodes CDR1 MNHEY and CDR2 SVGAGI. This CDR3 has 13 amino acids. Trimming took 6 bases from V and 5 from J, leaving 10 bases between them. CDR3 loop: CASSPSWNEKLFF. The CDR3 DNA reads as TGTGCCAGCAGCCCCTCATGGAATGAAAAACTGTTTTTT.

Only one count was recorded for this clone. J is TRBJ2-7 and V is TRBV5-1; no definite D call. The germline gives CDR1 SGHRS, CDR2 YFSETQ. V was cut by 0 bases and J by 6 bases, with 16 bases left in between. CDR3 size: 15 residues. CDR3 DNA: TGCGCCAGCAGCTTGGATAACGGTCCCTACGCCGAGCAGTACTTC. Amino acids: CASSLDNGPYAEQYF. Looking up the rest from reference TRBV5-1 and TRBJ2-7 gives the full variable domain: KAGVTQTPRYLIKTRGQQVTLSCSPISGHRSVSWYQQTPGQGLQFLFEYFSETQRNKGNFPGRFSGRQFSNSRSEMNVSTLELGDSALYLCASSLDNGPYAEQYFGPGTRLTVT.

The chain links TRBV7-2 to TRBJ1-2, with D perhaps matching TRBD1 (6 bases). The germline gives CDR1 SGHTA, CDR2 FQGNSA. V lost 5 bases, J lost 2 bases, and 18 bases lay in between. The CDR3 loop spans 16 amino acids. CDR3 in DNA: TGTGCCAGCAGCCCTCAGGTCCAGGACAGAAACTATGGCTACACCTTC. Amino acids: CASSPQVQDRNYGYTF.

The V gene is TRBV5-1, the J gene TRBJ1-4; D remains unclear. Germline values: CDR1 SGHRS, CDR2 YFSETQ. The CDR3 covers 15 residues. V was pared by 4 bases and J by 3 bases, with 13 bases between. CDR3 nucleotide sequence: TGCGCCAGCAGCCTGGAGGATGCGCCTAATGAAAAACTGTTTTTT. Protein: CASSLEDAPNEKLFF.

V gene TRBV27 combines with J gene TRBJ2-1, with TRBD1 matching 8 bases. Per the germline V gene, CDR1 is MNHEY and CDR2 is SMNVEV (reference sequence). CDR3 length: 15 residues. J gave up 7 bases and V 7 bases, and 12 bases lay outside the gene matches. CDR3 sequence (DNA): TGTGCCAGCACCGACAGGGGTGTCGGTCAGAATGAGCAGTTCTTC. It translates to CASTDRGVGQNEQFF.

V and J are TRBV29-1 and TRBJ1-4; D is unresolved. Trimming removed 5 bases from V and 6 bases from J, with 7 bases in between. This CDR3 has 11 residues. The germline V gene encodes CDR1 SQVTM and CDR2 ANQGSEA. The DNA of the CDR3 is TGCAGCGTTAAGACTGATGAAAAACTGTTTTTT. Amino acids: CSVKTDEKLFF.